These 25 T cell receptor beta chains share one sample of origin, sequenced in a study of cytomegalovirus exposure and HLA in healthy donors. The PCR had 60 Vbeta and 13 Jbeta primers. Sequenced by immunoSEQ multiplex PCR; TCRdb stores in-frame clones only, minus some. The data show 120,000 to 150,000 clones, with about 79% seen just once and less than 3% held by the top ten. Sequencing was done on a sample of PBMCs. The origin of the receptors is a male donor in good health and CMV-seronegative.

The table lists this clone with a few counts. The CDR3 loop reads CASSPGLSNTGELFF. As DNA, the CDR3 is TGTGCCAGCAGTCCGGGACTTTCGAACACCGGGGAGCTGTTTTTT. V and J are TRBV7-6 and TRBJ2-2; a weak D match, TRBD2 (6 bases). Germline loops: CDR1 SGHVS, CDR2 FNYEAQ. The CDR3 spans 15 residues. Trimming left V 6 bases short and J 0 bases short, with 11 bases between.

This clone occurred a few times. The rearrangement joins TRBV4-1 to TRBJ1-1; no reliable D call. CDR3 length: 15 amino acids. Germline assignment: CDR1 MGHRA and CDR2 YSYEKL. Trimming left V 2 bases short and J 5 bases short, with 15 bases between. The CDR3 sequence is CASSQTGEGRTEAFF. The CDR3 DNA follows: TGCGCCAGCAGCCAAACTGGGGAGGGCCGAACTGAAGCTTTCTTT.

The chain is built from TRBV19 and TRBJ2-1; 9 positions agree with TRBD1. CDR3 length equals 15 residues. The V gene's germline CDR1 is LNHDA and CDR2 SQIVND (reference sequence). V shed 10 bases, J shed 5 bases, and the junction held 12 bases outside the gene matches. CDR3 nucleotides: TGTGCCACCCTCTGGGGACAGGGTACTCACAATGAGCAGTTCTTC. This translates into CATLWGQGTHNEQFF.

The CDR3 loop reads CASSSPGHSIQETQYF. CDR3 nucleotides: TGTGCCAGCAGTTCTCCGGGACACTCGATCCAAGAGACCCAGTACTTC. This sequence joins TRBV7-9 and TRBJ2-5; TRBD1 might be the D (6 bases). V gave up 6 bases and J gave up 1 base, with 18 bases separating them. Germline V lookup: CDR1 SEHNR, CDR2 FQNEAQ (reference sequence). The CDR3 is 16 amino acids.

This clone appeared once. The chain links TRBV28 to TRBJ2-1; TRBD2 might be the D (5 bases). V lost 3 bases and J 10 bases, leaving 13 bases between the germline ends. The germline V gene has CDR1 MDHEN and CDR2 SYDVKM. CDR3 length: 13 residues. The DNA for the CDR3 is TGTGCCAGCAGTTTCTCCCGAGGAGGCGAGCAGTTCTTC. Translating it yields CASSFSRGGEQFF.

J is TRBJ1-3 and V is TRBV27; D unresolved. Deletions cut 0 bases from V and 2 bases from J, with 8 bases between. Germline-derived CDR1 and CDR2 are MNHEY and SMNVEV (reference sequence). CDR3 length: 15 residues. CDR3 in DNA: TGTGCCAGCAGTTTATCGGAGGGAACTGGAAACACCATATATTTT. Protein product: CASSLSEGTGNTIYF.

The rearrangement links TRBV7-3 to TRBJ2-1, with a tentative D call TRBD2 (5 bases). Trimming took 1 base from V and 9 from J, leaving 7 bases between them. Germline V gene sequence: CDR1 SGHTA, CDR2 FQGTGA. The CDR3 spans 12 residues. CDR3 in amino acids: CASSLRGREQFF. For the CDR3, the DNA is TGTGCCAGCAGCTTAAGAGGGCGTGAGCAGTTCTTC. The whole variable domain, remainder taken from reference TRBV7-3 and TRBJ2-1, is GAGVSQTPSNKVTEKGKYVELRCDPISGHTALYWYRQSLGQGPEFLIYFQGTGAADDSGLPNDRFFAVRPEGSVSTLKIQRTERGDSAVYLCASSLRGREQFFGPGTRLTVL.

The chain employs TRBV28 and TRBJ2-7; 8 bases match TRBD1. V trimming: 6 bases; J trimming: 2 bases; junction bases outside the gene matches: 6. This CDR3 has 14 residues. Germline CDR1 and CDR2: MDHEN and SYDVKM. Written as DNA, the CDR3 is TGTGCCAGCAGCCTGACAGGGGAGACCTACGAGCAGTACTTC. The encoded protein is CASSLTGETYEQYF.

V gene TRBV5-4 combines with J gene TRBJ2-7; 9 positions match TRBD2. Trimming cost V 4 bases and J 2 bases; bases outside gene matches: 7. The germline gives CDR1 SGHNT, CDR2 YYREEE (reference sequence). The CDR3 covers 15 residues. Here the CDR3 DNA reads TGTGCCAGCAGCGCGAGGACTAGCGCTACCTACGAGCAGTACTTC. The encoded protein is CASSARTSATYEQYF.

The sample holds a few counts of this clone. The genes are TRBV12-1 and TRBJ2-7; the table's D gene call, TRBD1, was not cross checked with the DNA. TRBV12-1 is a pseudogene. CDR3 size: 16 residues. The CDR3: CASSLTGDRGKDEQYF. The CDR3 bases are TGTGCCAGCAGCCTGACTGGGGACAGGGGGAAAGACGAGCAGTACTTC.

This chain connects TRBV27 to TRBJ2-3; 15 nucleotides match TRBD2. The CDR3 has 18 amino acids. The ends lost 2 bases at V and 0 bases at J; junction bases unmatched: 3. Germline V lookup: CDR1 MNHEY, CDR2 SMNVEV (reference sequence). Here the CDR3 DNA reads TGTGCCAGCAGTTTAAGGACTAGCGGGAGGGCTAGCACAGATACGCAGTATTTT. Translated: CASSLRTSGRASTDTQYF.

The chain uses TRBV6-1 and TRBJ2-3; 9 bases fit TRBD2. CDR3 length: 15 residues. Germline CDR1 MNHNS, CDR2 SASEGT. With 8 bases clipped from V and 1 base from J, the junction kept 7 bases outside the gene matches. CDR3 region: CASLRREGRTDTQYF. In DNA form, the CDR3 reads TGTGCCAGCCTGCGGCGGGAGGGCCGCACAGATACGCAGTATTTT.

The chain carries TRBV4-1 and TRBJ2-7; 11 bases are shared with TRBD2. There are 16 residues in the CDR3. The germline V gene has CDR1 MGHRA and CDR2 YSYEKL. V dropped 0 bases and J dropped 4; count of bases not matched to a gene: 5. Here the CDR3 DNA reads TGCGCCAGCAGCCAAGATTCGGGACTAGCGGTATACGAGCAGTACTTC. This translates into CASSQDSGLAVYEQYF.

V usage is TRBV27 and J usage is TRBJ2-7; TRBD2 aligns across 7 bases. Germline V gene data show CDR1 as MNHEY and CDR2 as SMNVEV (reference sequence). V lost 6 bases, J lost 2 bases, and 13 bases stayed unmatched. CDR3 length equals 16 residues. The CDR3 spells CASSFGLVGATYEQYF. The CDR3 DNA reads as TGTGCCAGCAGCTTTGGACTAGTAGGGGCCACCTACGAGCAGTACTTC.

This chain joins TRBV27 and TRBJ2-5; 10 bases map to TRBD2. The CDR3 is made up of 16 amino acids. Trimming at V came to 7 bases and at J to 4 bases, leaving 12 bases not matched to a gene. Germline values: CDR1 MNHEY, CDR2 SMNVEV (reference sequence). The CDR3: CASNPTSGLMGETQYF. DNA of the CDR3: TGTGCCAGCAACCCGACTAGCGGGCTAATGGGAGAGACCCAGTACTTC.

The chain joins TRBV9 to TRBJ1-1; no firm D call. There are 13 residues in the CDR3. Trimming left V 3 bases short and J 10 bases short, with 16 bases between. Germline V lookup: CDR1 SGDLS, CDR2 YYNGEE. CDR3 coding DNA: TGTGCCAGCAGCGAGGACTCCGGGGTCGGAGCTTTCTTT. Translated: CASSEDSGVGAFF.

The chain uses TRBV7-8 and TRBJ1-2; 9 bases map to TRBD1. Germline CDR1 and CDR2: SGHVS and FQNEAQ. V lost 7 bases to trimming and J lost 6 bases; unmatched junction nucleotides: 12. The CDR3 extends over 15 amino acids. CDR3 DNA sequence: TGTGCCAGCACCGAATCTACCCGACAGGGGGATGGCTACACCTTC. This codes for CASTESTRQGDGYTF.

The J gene is TRBJ2-7, the V gene TRBV12-1; the table assigns TRBD1, which was not confirmed against the DNA. TRBV12-1 is a pseudogene locus. The CDR3 runs to 16 residues. Here the CDR3 DNA reads TGTGCCAGCAGCTTGGGGCAACAGAAGAGCTCCTACGAGCAGTACTTC. It yields the protein CASSLGQQKSSYEQYF.

The chain recombines TRBV5-6 with TRBJ2-7; 8 nucleotides line up with TRBD1. Losses at the gene ends were 3 bases for V and 7 bases for J; bases not matched to a gene: 6. Germline-derived CDR1 and CDR2 are SGHDT and YYEEEE. The CDR3 has 13 amino acids. The CDR3 is CASSYQGALEQYF. For the CDR3, the DNA is TGTGCCAGCAGCTACCAGGGGGCGCTTGAGCAGTACTTC. The full variable domain, in which reference TRBV5-6 and TRBJ2-7 provide the parts outside the CDR3, is DAGVTQSPTHLIKTRGQQVTLRCSPKSGHDTVSWYQQALGQGPQFIFQYYEEEERQRGNFPDRFSGHQFPNYSSELNVNALLLGDSALYLCASSYQGALEQYFGPGTRLTVT.

This clone is a singleton in its sample. This chain uses TRBV29-1 with TRBJ2-3; the match to TRBD2 covers 7 bases. V lost 4 bases to trimming and J lost 6 bases; unmatched junction nucleotides: 7. The CDR3 spans 13 residues. The germline V gene encodes CDR1 SQVTM and CDR2 ANQGSEA. CDR3 sequence reads: CSVGGGPRDTQYF. The DNA for the CDR3 is TGCAGCGTTGGGGGAGGGCCAAGGGATACGCAGTATTTT.

This clone was detected only once. The chain has TRBV27 and TRBJ1-2, with D tentatively TRBD1 (6 bases). The V and J ends lost 3 bases and 4 bases respectively, with 15 bases between them. The germline CDR1 and CDR2 sequences are MNHEY and SMNVEV (reference sequence). This CDR3 spans 15 amino acids. The CDR3 region is CASSLQPGHLYGYTF. The CDR3 DNA reads TGTGCCAGCAGTTTGCAACCGGGACACCTCTATGGCTACACCTTC.

The V gene is TRBV28, the J gene TRBJ2-1, with D possibly being TRBD2 (5 bases). This CDR3 has 14 amino acids. Trimming removed 6 bases at V and 0 bases at J, with 9 bases between. Germline CDR1 MDHEN, CDR2 SYDVKM. The CDR3 loop is CASRSGSSYNEQFF. In DNA form, the CDR3 reads TGTGCCAGCAGGAGCGGAAGCTCCTACAATGAGCAGTTCTTC.

The chain couples TRBV11-3 to TRBJ2-2; a weak D match, TRBD1 (5 bases). With 2 bases removed from V and 4 bases from J, the gap between germline ends came to 5 bases. The CDR3 is made up of 13 amino acids. Germline V gene lookup returns CDR1 SGHNT and CDR2 YENEEA. CDR3 residues: CASSLRGTGELFF. CDR3 bases: TGTGCCAGCAGCTTAAGGGGCACCGGGGAGCTGTTTTTT.

This chain links TRBV5-1 with TRBJ2-1; D is unclear. Germline values: CDR1 SGHRS, CDR2 YFSETQ. There are 15 residues in the CDR3. V gave up 1 base and J gave up 4 bases, with 12 bases separating them. The CDR3 DNA reads TGCGCCAGCAGCTTGACCGAGCCGATGTACAATGAGCAGTTCTTC. Its translation: CASSLTEPMYNEQFF.

The chain joins TRBV5-1 to TRBJ2-5; 15 nucleotides match TRBD2. V dropped 4 bases and J dropped 5; count of bases not matched to a gene: 6. This CDR3 region has 16 residues. Germline values: CDR1 SGHRS, CDR2 YFSETQ. CDR3 protein: CASSPGLAGGGETQYF. The CDR3 region has the DNA TGCGCCAGCAGCCCCGGACTAGCGGGAGGGGGGGAGACCCAGTACTTC.